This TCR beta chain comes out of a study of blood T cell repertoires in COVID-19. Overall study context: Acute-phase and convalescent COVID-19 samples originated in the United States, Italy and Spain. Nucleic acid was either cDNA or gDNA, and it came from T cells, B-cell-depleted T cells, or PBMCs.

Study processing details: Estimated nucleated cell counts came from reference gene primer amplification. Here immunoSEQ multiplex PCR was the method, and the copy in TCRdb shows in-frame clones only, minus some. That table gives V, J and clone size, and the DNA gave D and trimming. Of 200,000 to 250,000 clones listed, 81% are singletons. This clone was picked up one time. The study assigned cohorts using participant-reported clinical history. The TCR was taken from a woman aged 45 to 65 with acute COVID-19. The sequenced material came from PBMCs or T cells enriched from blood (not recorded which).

CDR3 coding DNA: TGTGCCAGCAGCCAATGGGAGAATTCACCCCTCCACTTT. It yields the protein CASSQWENSPLHF. The V gene is TRBV16, the J gene TRBJ1-6; no reliable D call. V gave up 1 base and J gave up 7 bases, with 5 bases separating them. The CDR3 covers 13 residues. The germline CDR1 and CDR2 sequences are KGHSY and FQNENV.